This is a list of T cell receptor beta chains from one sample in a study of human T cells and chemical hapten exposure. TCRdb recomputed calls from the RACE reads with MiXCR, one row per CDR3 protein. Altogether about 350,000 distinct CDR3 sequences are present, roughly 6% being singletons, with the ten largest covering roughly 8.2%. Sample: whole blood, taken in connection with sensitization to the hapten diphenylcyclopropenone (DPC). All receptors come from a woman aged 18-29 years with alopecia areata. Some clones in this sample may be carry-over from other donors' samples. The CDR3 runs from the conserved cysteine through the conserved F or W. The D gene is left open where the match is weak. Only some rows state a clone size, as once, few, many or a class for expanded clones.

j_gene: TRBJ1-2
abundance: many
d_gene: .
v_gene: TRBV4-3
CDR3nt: TGCGCCAGCAGCCCCAGGACTCATGGCTACACCTTC
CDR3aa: CASSPRTHGYTF

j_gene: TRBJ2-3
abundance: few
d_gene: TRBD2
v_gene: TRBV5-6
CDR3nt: TGTGCCAGCACCAATAGCGGGGACACAGATACGCAGTATTTT
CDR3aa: CASTNSGDTDTQYF

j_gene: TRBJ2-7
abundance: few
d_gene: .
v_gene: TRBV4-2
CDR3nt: TGTGCCAGCAGCCAAGTTGCACGGGTAGCGGTCTCCTACGAGCAGTACTTC
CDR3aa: CASSQVARVAVSYEQYF

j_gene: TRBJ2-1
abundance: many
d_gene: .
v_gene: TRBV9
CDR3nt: TGTGCCAGCAGCGTAGGGGGGGCCTTCGATGAGCAGTTCTTC
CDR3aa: CASSVGGAFDEQFF

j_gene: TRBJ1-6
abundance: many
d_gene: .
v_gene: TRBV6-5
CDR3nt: TGTGCCAGCAGTTACGCAGCCTATAATTCACCCCTCCACTTT
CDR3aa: CASSYAAYNSPLHF

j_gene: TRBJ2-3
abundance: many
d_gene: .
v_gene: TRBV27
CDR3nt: TGTGCCAGCAGTTCGGGGAGCGGCACAGATACGCAGTATTTT
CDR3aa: CASSSGSGTDTQYF

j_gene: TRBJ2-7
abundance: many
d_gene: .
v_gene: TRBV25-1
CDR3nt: TGTGCCAGCAGTGAAAAGGCTGAGCAGTACTTC
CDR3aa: CASSEKAEQYF

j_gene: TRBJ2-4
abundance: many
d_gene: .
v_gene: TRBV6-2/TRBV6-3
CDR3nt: TGTGCCAGCAGACGGCCTCTAGCCAAAAACATTCAGTACTTC
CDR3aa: CASRRPLAKNIQYF

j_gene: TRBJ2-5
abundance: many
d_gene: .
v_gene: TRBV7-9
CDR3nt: TGTGCCAGCAGGATTGGTAGTCCAGAGACCCAGTACTTC
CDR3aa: CASRIGSPETQYF

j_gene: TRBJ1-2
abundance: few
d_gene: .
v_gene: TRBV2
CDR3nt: TGTGCCAGCACCCCGCAAGGGTTTTATGGCTACACCTTC
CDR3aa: CASTPQGFYGYTF

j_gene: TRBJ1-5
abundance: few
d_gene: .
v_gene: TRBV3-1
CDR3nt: TGTGCCAGCAGCCAGAATGGCAATCAGCCCCAGCATTTT
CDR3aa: CASSQNGNQPQHF

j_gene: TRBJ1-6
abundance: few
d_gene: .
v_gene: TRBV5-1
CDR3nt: TGCGCCAGCAGCCCGGGTGAAATTAGCTCACCCCTCCACTTT
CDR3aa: CASSPGEISSPLHF

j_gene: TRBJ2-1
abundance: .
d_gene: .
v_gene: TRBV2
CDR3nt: TGTGCCAGCAGTGAAAGTAGTCAGAACAATGAGCAGTTCTTC
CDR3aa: CASSESSQNNEQFF

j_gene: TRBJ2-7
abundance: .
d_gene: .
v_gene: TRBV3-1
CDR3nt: TGTGCCAGCAGCCAAGGATTCGGTCAGAGCTCCTACGAGCAGTACTTC
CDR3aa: CASSQGFGQSSYEQYF

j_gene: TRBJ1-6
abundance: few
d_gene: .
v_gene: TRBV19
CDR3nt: TGTGCCAGTAGTATCGGGACCTCACCCCTCCACTTT
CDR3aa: CASSIGTSPLHF

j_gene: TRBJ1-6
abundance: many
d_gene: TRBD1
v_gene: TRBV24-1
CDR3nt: TGTGCCGACAAGACAGGGGCGGACCATAATTCACCCCTCCACTTT
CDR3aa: CADKTGADHNSPLHF

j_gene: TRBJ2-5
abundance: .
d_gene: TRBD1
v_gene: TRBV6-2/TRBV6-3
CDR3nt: TGTGCCACCGGACAGGTCCGGGAGACCCAGTACTTC
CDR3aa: CATGQVRETQYF

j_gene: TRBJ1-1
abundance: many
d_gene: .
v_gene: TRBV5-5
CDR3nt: TGTGCCAGCAGCTTGTTTCAGGGGACGAACACTGAAGCTTTCTTT
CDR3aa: CASSLFQGTNTEAFF

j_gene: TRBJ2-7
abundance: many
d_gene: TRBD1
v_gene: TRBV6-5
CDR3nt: TGTGCCAGCAGTTATTACAGGGGCTGGGTAGCCTACGAGCAGTACTTC
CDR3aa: CASSYYRGWVAYEQYF

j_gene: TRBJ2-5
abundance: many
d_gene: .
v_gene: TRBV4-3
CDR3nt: TGCGCCAGCAGCCAAGTATATGGCAAACAAGAGACCCAGTACTTC
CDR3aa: CASSQVYGKQETQYF

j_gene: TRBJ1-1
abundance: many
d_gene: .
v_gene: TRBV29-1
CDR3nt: TGCAGCGGTACGATCGCGGACACTGAAGCTTTCTTT
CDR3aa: CSGTIADTEAFF

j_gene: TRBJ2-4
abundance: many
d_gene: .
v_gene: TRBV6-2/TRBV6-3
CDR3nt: TGTGCCAGCAGCCGAACAGGGTCGGACAAAAACATTCAGTACTTC
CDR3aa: CASSRTGSDKNIQYF

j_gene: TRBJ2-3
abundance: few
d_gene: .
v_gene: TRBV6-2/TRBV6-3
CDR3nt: TGTGCCAGCACCCTTGTCCGAGGGGGGGCCCCAGATACGCAGTATTTT
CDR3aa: CASTLVRGGAPDTQYF

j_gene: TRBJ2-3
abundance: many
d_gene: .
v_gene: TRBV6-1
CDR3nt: TGTGCCAGCGCTCCCGAAATCGGGGGCTTCACAGATACGCAGTATTTT
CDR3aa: CASAPEIGGFTDTQYF

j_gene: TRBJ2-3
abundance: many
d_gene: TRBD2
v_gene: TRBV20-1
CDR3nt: TGCAGTGCTCCGGGACTAGCGGGGGGGACCAGCACAGATACGCAGTATTTT
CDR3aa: CSAPGLAGGTSTDTQYF

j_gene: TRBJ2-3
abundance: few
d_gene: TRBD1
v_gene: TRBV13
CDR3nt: TGTGCCAGCGGCCCGACAGGGGCTGAAGATACGCAGTATTTT
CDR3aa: CASGPTGAEDTQYF

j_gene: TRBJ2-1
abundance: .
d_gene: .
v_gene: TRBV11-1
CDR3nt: TGTGACAGCAGCTTTTCGGCGGGTAACTACAATGAGCAGTTCTTC
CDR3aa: CDSSFSAGNYNEQFF

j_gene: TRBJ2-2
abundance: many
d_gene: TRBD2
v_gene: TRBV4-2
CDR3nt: TGTGCCAGCAGCCAAGACTCTATCGCCCAGCGGGGGTGGACCGGGGAGCTGTTTTTT
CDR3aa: CASSQDSIAQRGWTGELFF